These 23 T cell receptor beta chains originate from one sample sequenced in a study of cytomegalovirus exposure and HLA in healthy donors. Primers for the PCR totalled 60 Vbeta and 13 Jbeta. Sequencing used immunoSEQ multiplex PCR; TCRdb keeps in-frame clones, though not all of them. This table holds over 200,000 clones, 78% found once. Sequenced input: PBMCs. These receptors were collected from a male donor in good health and CMV-seronegative.

J is TRBJ2-7 and V is TRBV28; 7 nucleotides match TRBD1. Germline V gives CDR1 MDHEN, CDR2 SYDVKM. This CDR3 is 13 amino acids long. Trimming took 4 bases from V and 4 from J; bases not matched to a gene: 4. Written as DNA, the CDR3 is TGTGCCAGCAGTTCACAGGGGATATACGAGCAGTACTTC. Protein sequence: CASSSQGIYEQYF.

The chain carries TRBV5-1 and TRBJ2-7; possible D gene TRBD1, 6 bases. CDR1 is SGHRS and CDR2 is YFSETQ in the germline V gene. The V gene lost 1 base and the J gene lost 5 bases, with 19 bases spanning the gap. The CDR3 sequence is 16 residues long. In nucleotides, the CDR3 is TGCGCCAGCAGCTTGAGGGTTGGGGGACAAATGAACGAGCAGTACTTC. Protein sequence: CASSLRVGGQMNEQYF.

This clone came up once. One end of the junction is discordant with germline, which a read error may explain. This sequence joins TRBV7-9 and TRBJ1-2; 9 bases agree with TRBD1. This CDR3 is built from 13 residues. Germline V lookup: CDR1 SEHNR, CDR2 FQNEAQ (reference sequence). For the CDR3, the DNA is TGTTCCAGCAGCCTGGGACAGGGCTATGGCTACACCTTC. This codes for CSSSLGQGYGYTF.

V and J are TRBV5-6 and TRBJ1-4; D ambiguous. Trimming took off 5 bases at V and 6 bases at J, with 11 bases between the two ends. The CDR3 has 13 residues. CDR1 SGHDT and CDR2 YYEEEE come from the germline V gene. CDR3 nucleotides: TGTGCCAGCAGTCCGGCAGGTGATGAAAAACTGTTTTTT. Translation: CASSPAGDEKLFF.

This clone was observed a single time. The J gene is TRBJ2-2, the V gene TRBV5-1, with TRBD1 as a possible D gene (6 bases). The CDR3 consists of 14 residues. V lost 3 bases, J lost 6 bases, and 12 bases lay in between. The germline CDR1 and CDR2 sequences are SGHRS and YFSETQ. In DNA form, the CDR3 reads TGCGCCAGCAGCTCGGACAGTGGCCCCGGGGAGCTGTTTTTT. This gives the protein CASSSDSGPGELFF.

The chain employs TRBV13 and TRBJ2-7; the D is unclear. The length of the CDR3 is 14 residues. Germline V gives CDR1 PRHDT, CDR2 FYEKMQ (reference sequence). Deletions cut 5 bases from V and 1 base from J, with 12 bases between. The CDR3 here is CASSPARRSYEQYF. For the CDR3, the DNA is TGTGCCAGCAGCCCCGCCCGGCGGTCCTACGAGCAGTACTTC.

The chain is built from TRBV10-1 and TRBJ2-5, with TRBD1 matching 10 bases. The CDR3 contains 15 residues. The germline gives CDR1 WNHNN, CDR2 SYGVQD (reference sequence). Unmatched junction bases numbered 8, after V lost 7 bases and J lost 3 bases. CDR3 nucleotide sequence: TGCGCCAGCAATTCGGGACAGGGGAGGGAAGAGACCCAGTACTTC. This codes for CASNSGQGREETQYF.

The chain recombines TRBV6-5 with TRBJ2-7; TRBD1 might be the D (5 bases). Germline loops: CDR1 MNHEY, CDR2 SVGAGI. V was pared by 7 bases and J by 0 bases, with 16 bases between. The CDR3 spans 15 residues. DNA of the CDR3: TGTGCCAGCACCAAAGGCGGACAAAGCTCCTACGAGCAGTACTTC. Protein: CASTKGGQSSYEQYF.

V is TRBV19 and J is TRBJ1-5; no reliable D call. The CDR3 consists of 15 residues. Germline-derived CDR1 and CDR2 are LNHDA and SQIVND (reference sequence). Trimming shortened V by 2 bases and J by 0 bases, and 8 bases separated the two germline ends. This chain's CDR3 is CASSITRYSNQPQHF. CDR3 DNA sequence: TGTGCCAGTAGTATAACCAGATATAGCAATCAGCCCCAGCATTTT.

This clone showed up just a few times. The chain uses TRBV2 and TRBJ1-4; 8 nucleotides agree with TRBD1. Trimming took 6 bases from V and 8 from J; bases not matched to a gene: 8. This CDR3 spans 14 amino acids. CDR1 and CDR2 (germline): SNHLY, FYNNEI. CDR3 residues: CASRKDRAGEKLFF. The CDR3 DNA sequence: TGTGCCAGCAGAAAGGACAGGGCTGGAGAAAAACTGTTTTTT.

This sequence joins TRBV7-3 and TRBJ2-7; 9 bases agree with TRBD1. The V and J ends lost 5 bases and 4 bases, in that order; junction bases with no gene match: 12. Germline assignment: CDR1 SGHTA and CDR2 FQGTGA. This CDR3 is built from 16 residues. The CDR3 is CASSLMGTGPGYEQYF. The CDR3 DNA reads as TGTGCCAGCAGCCTGATGGGGACAGGGCCCGGTTACGAGCAGTACTTC.

This chain links TRBV9 with TRBJ2-2, with D possibly matching TRBD1 (5 bases). Germline values: CDR1 SGDLS, CDR2 YYNGEE. Trimming left V 1 base short and J 4 bases short, with 8 bases between. The CDR3 spans 14 residues. The CDR3 spells CASSVRGSTGELFF. The CDR3 region has the DNA TGTGCCAGCAGCGTAAGGGGTAGCACCGGGGAGCTGTTTTTT.

This rearrangement joins TRBV19 to TRBJ1-1, with D perhaps TRBD1 (6 bases). Between the trimmed V and J ends, which lost 10 bases and 11 bases, there was a span of 14 bases. Per germline, CDR1 LNHDA and CDR2 SQIVND (reference sequence). The CDR3 loop spans 10 amino acids. The CDR3 DNA reads TGTGCCAAAAGGGGGGGGACGGCTTTCTTT. It is translated as CAKRGGTAFF.

This chain links TRBV9 with TRBJ2-3, with D perhaps TRBD2 (6 bases). Germline V gene sequence: CDR1 SGDLS, CDR2 YYNGEE. The length of the CDR3 is 17 residues. The V end lost 4 bases, the J end lost 2 bases, and 20 bases lay between the germline ends. CDR3 sequence (DNA): TGTGCCAGCAGCTTTATCGTGGGGGGAGAATTCACAGATACGCAGTATTTT. Translating gives CASSFIVGGEFTDTQYF.

This clone was seen only a few times. The chain couples TRBV2 to TRBJ2-5, with 7 bases aligning to TRBD2. The ends lost 1 base at V and 5 bases at J; junction bases unmatched: 16. The CDR3 has 18 amino acids. Germline values: CDR1 SNHLY, CDR2 FYNNEI. The CDR3 nucleotides are TGTGCCAGCAGTGAAGTCATAAGTAGGGACCGGGGAGGGGAGACCCAGTACTTC. This gives the protein CASSEVISRDRGGETQYF.

The V and J genes are TRBV28 and TRBJ1-2, with D perhaps TRBD1 (6 bases). The CDR3 covers 15 residues. Per germline, CDR1 MDHEN and CDR2 SYDVKM. The V end was cut by 1 base, the J end by 4 bases, with 13 bases between. The CDR3 bases are TGTGCCAGCAGTTTATCCACAGGGCTTGCCTATGGCTACACCTTC. Its translation: CASSLSTGLAYGYTF.

The chain has TRBV6-5 and TRBJ2-2; 9 nucleotides align to TRBD1. V lost 1 base and J lost 6; bases outside the gene matches: 3. The germline V gene has CDR1 MNHEY and CDR2 SVGAGI. The CDR3 totals 15 residues. CDR3 in amino acids: CASSYYGTGSGELFF. As DNA, the CDR3 is TGTGCCAGCAGTTACTATGGGACAGGGTCCGGGGAGCTGTTTTTT.

This chain uses TRBV6-1 with TRBJ1-4, with D unclear. Trimming stripped 6 bases from V and 0 bases from J, with 8 bases between. Germline V lookup: CDR1 MNHNS, CDR2 SASEGT. CDR3 size: 14 residues. CDR3: CASRVPATNEKLFF. The DNA of the CDR3 is TGTGCCAGCAGAGTACCAGCAACTAATGAAAAACTGTTTTTT.

This chain links TRBV9 with TRBJ1-1, with a weak D call TRBD1 (6 bases). The CDR3 spans 14 residues. Trimming removed 1 base at V and 4 bases at J, with 11 bases between. The germline CDR1 and CDR2 sequences are SGDLS and YYNGEE. The CDR3 coding sequence is TGTGCCAGCAGCGTAACGGCGACAGGCACTGAAGCTTTCTTT. It encodes CASSVTATGTEAFF. Looking up the rest from reference TRBV9 and TRBJ1-1 gives the full variable domain: DSGVTQTPKHLITATGQRVTLRCSPRSGDLSVYWYQQSLDQGLQFLIQYYNGEERAKGNILERFSAQQFPDLHSELNLSSLELGDSALYFCASSVTATGTEAFFGQGTRLTVV.

This rearrangement joins TRBV25-1 to TRBJ2-1; 8 bases line up with TRBD2. The V gene end was trimmed by 3 bases and the J gene end by 4 bases; junction bases not matched to a gene: 8. The V gene's germline CDR1 is MGHDK and CDR2 SYGVNS. CDR3 size: 16 residues. The CDR3 sequence: CASSERGGTSYNEQFF. The CDR3 DNA reads TGTGCCAGCAGTGAGCGCGGGGGGACTAGTTACAATGAGCAGTTCTTC. Full variable domain (missing parts from reference TRBV25-1 and TRBJ2-1): EADIYQTPRYLVIGTGKKITLECSQTMGHDKMYWYQQDPGMELHLIHYSYGVNSTEKGDLSSESTVSRIRTEHFPLTLESARPSHTSQYLCASSERGGTSYNEQFFGPGTRLTVL.

This clone came up a few times. The chain carries TRBV5-4 and TRBJ1-1, with a tentative D call TRBD1 (6 bases). CDR3 length equals 14 residues. The V end lost 4 bases, the J end lost 2 bases, and 12 bases lay between the germline ends. Germline CDR1 is SGHNT and CDR2 is YYREEE (reference sequence). The CDR3 region is CASSPGHLNTEAFF. CDR3 nucleotides: TGTGCCAGCAGCCCGGGACATCTTAACACTGAAGCTTTCTTT.

This chain uses TRBV2 with TRBJ2-2; 8 positions agree with TRBD1. The CDR3 is made up of 12 amino acids. V gave up 11 bases and J gave up 2 bases; unmatched junction bases: 1. Germline CDR1 SNHLY, CDR2 FYNNEI. The CDR3 is CAGTGNTGELFF. CDR3 bases: TGTGCCGGGACAGGTAACACCGGGGAGCTGTTTTTT.

The CDR3 protein is CASSVALEPSYEQYF. The CDR3 DNA sequence: TGCGCCAGCAGCGTAGCCCTAGAGCCCTCCTACGAGCAGTACTTC. This chain links TRBV5-1 with TRBJ2-5; D call uncertain. The end of the DNA is better explained by TRBJ2-7, so the J call may be wrong. The V gene's germline CDR1 is SGHRS and CDR2 YFSETQ. This CDR3 has 15 amino acids.